There are many counts of the clone carrying this TCR beta chain. TCRdb redid the calling of the RT-PCR reads with MiXCR, one entry per CDR3 protein. The sample has about 230,000 distinct CDR3 sequences, 13% to 15% seen once. Trimming left V 5 bases short and J 3 bases short, with 14 bases between. Germline V gene sequence: CDR1 SGDLS, CDR2 YYNGEE. The CDR3 has 14 amino acids. The record originates from a study of patients and donors after allogeneic stem cell transplantation. The origin of this receptor is a human donor who was either an allogeneic HSCT recipient or a stem cell or donor lymphocyte infusion donor (not recorded which). It is not recorded whose cells these are; they may come from a transplant donor. Sequencing input: blood, either unsorted or a sorted T cell fraction (not recorded which). V and J are TRBV9 and TRBJ1-1; perhaps TRBD1 as D (5 bases). The CDR3 nucleotides are TGTGCCAGCAGTAATAATGGGGCCTACACTGAAGCTTTCTTT. This gives the protein CASSNNGAYTEAFF.